Presented here are 21 T cell receptor beta chains from one specimen sequenced in a study of T-cell memory formation after mild COVID-19. TCRdb itself ran the 5' RACE reads through MiXCR, one entry per CDR3 protein. The sample has 470,000 or so distinct CDR3 sequences, about 18% seen once. The sequenced sample consisted of PBMCs or a T cell subset sorted from them (not recorded which). The receptors here all came from an adult woman who had mild COVID-19 (a few samples of this study predate the infection). Cell type and time point are not known.

V is TRBV10-3 and J is TRBJ2-1, with 9 positions matching TRBD2. J lost 6 bases, V lost 2 bases, and 5 bases had no gene match. Looked up from germline, CDR1 is ENHRY and CDR2 is SYGVKD. This CDR3 region has 15 residues. This CDR3 is CAISEGLAPFNEQFF. CDR3 DNA: TGTGCCATCAGTGAGGGACTAGCGCCCTTCAATGAGCAGTTCTTC.

The rearrangement uses TRBV7-3 and TRBJ2-7, with 8 bases lining up with TRBD2. From germline, CDR1 is SGHTA and CDR2 FQGTGA. J gave up 0 bases and V 8 bases, and 9 bases lay outside the gene matches. The CDR3 is 15 amino acids. CDR3 coding DNA: TGTGCCAGCGTTCCAACGGGAGGGAGCTCCTACGAGCAGTACTTC. Residues: CASVPTGGSSYEQYF. The full variable domain, in which reference TRBV7-3 and TRBJ2-7 provide the parts outside the CDR3, is GAGVSQTPSNKVTEKGKYVELRCDPISGHTALYWYRQSLGQGPEFLIYFQGTGAADDSGLPNDRFFAVRPEGSVSTLKIQRTERGDSAVYLCASVPTGGSSYEQYFGPGTRLTVT.

The chain links TRBV10-3 to TRBJ2-7; 7 bases fit TRBD1. Germline V lookup: CDR1 ENHRY, CDR2 SYGVKD. The length of the CDR3 is 14 residues. V lost 0 bases to trimming and J lost 5 bases; unmatched junction nucleotides: 4. The CDR3 here is CAISESNTGDEQYF. DNA for the CDR3: TGTGCCATCAGTGAGTCTAACACAGGGGACGAGCAGTACTTC.

The chain carries TRBV4-1 and TRBJ2-3; 14 nucleotides agree with TRBD2. The CDR3 loop spans 16 amino acids. J gave up 5 bases and V 5 bases, and 6 bases lay outside the gene matches. The V gene's germline CDR1 is MGHRA and CDR2 YSYEKL. CDR3 nucleotide sequence: TGCGCCAGCAGCTCAGTGACTAGCGGGGGGGGAGATACGCAGTATTTT. Translation: CASSSVTSGGGDTQYF.

This clonotype was counted only a few times. The chain uses TRBV24-1 and TRBJ2-7, with TRBD1 identical over 10 bases. Trimming removed 3 bases from V and 6 bases from J; junction bases left unmatched: 13. The CDR3 extends over 17 amino acids. Germline loops: CDR1 KGHDR, CDR2 SFDVKD. Written as DNA, the CDR3 is TGTGCCACCAGTGATCCTACCGGGACAGGGGATCCGGGCGAGCAGTACTTC. This codes for CATSDPTGTGDPGEQYF.

The rearrangement uses TRBV6-2 or TRBV6-3 and TRBJ2-1, with D possibly matching TRBD2 (6 bases). Trimming shortened V by 3 bases and J by 4 bases, and 19 bases separated the two germline ends. CDR1 is MNHEY and CDR2 is SVGEGT in the germline V gene. This CDR3 comprises 17 residues. In DNA, the CDR3 is TGTGCCAGCAGTTATTTCGGCCGGGCTAGCGTATACAATGAGCAGTTCTTC. Protein sequence: CASSYFGRASVYNEQFF.

This clonotype was seen a handful of times. V usage is TRBV12-3 or TRBV12-4 and J usage is TRBJ2-7; 7 positions match TRBD2. Trimming at V came to 6 bases and at J to 3 bases, leaving 14 bases not matched to a gene. This CDR3 is 16 amino acids long. The CDR3 loop reads CASSQWIGGSFYEQYF. In nucleotides, the CDR3 is TGTGCCAGCAGCCAGTGGATTGGCGGGAGCTTCTACGAGCAGTACTTC.

This clonotype occurred many times. The chain uses TRBV24-1 and TRBJ2-2; unclear D gene. This CDR3 is built from 14 residues. V gave up 1 base and J gave up 6 bases, with 8 bases separating them. Per the germline V gene, CDR1 is KGHDR and CDR2 is SFDVKD. The CDR3 region has the DNA TGTGCCACCAGTGATTTAAGCAGACCCGGGGAGCTGTTTTTT. Its protein is CATSDLSRPGELFF.

The table lists this clonotype with a few counts. This chain uses TRBV5-5 with TRBJ2-1; D assignment may be TRBD1 or TRBD2 (5 bases each). V gave up 2 bases and J gave up 6 bases, with 9 bases separating them. The V gene's germline CDR1 is SGHKS and CDR2 YYEKEE (reference sequence). The CDR3 has 13 amino acids. Here the CDR3 reads CASSFWGSNEQFF. CDR3 DNA: TGTGCCAGCAGCTTTTGGGGGAGCAATGAGCAGTTCTTC.

This rearrangement joins TRBV14 to TRBJ2-7; 7 bases are shared with TRBD2. The germline gives CDR1 SGHDN, CDR2 FVKESK. The V segment lost 4 bases and the J segment 7 bases; nucleotides outside the gene matches: 16. The CDR3 runs to 16 residues. The CDR3: CASSPPGGVKITEQYF. In nucleotides, the CDR3 is TGTGCCAGCAGCCCTCCTGGGGGGGTAAAAATCACAGAGCAGTACTTC.

The rearrangement uses TRBV12-3 or TRBV12-4 and TRBJ1-5; TRBD1 matches 9 bases. V was pared by 1 base and J by 5 bases, with 6 bases of the junction left unmatched. The CDR3 spans 16 residues. CDR3 loop: CASSLGGQGPYQPQHF. CDR3 sequence (DNA): TGTGCCAGCAGTTTAGGAGGACAGGGGCCCTATCAGCCCCAGCATTTT.

The sample holds many counts of this clonotype. The V and J genes are TRBV7-2 and TRBJ1-3, with TRBD1 matching over 9 bases. CDR1 is SGHTA and CDR2 is FQGNSA in the germline V gene. V trimming: 1 base; J trimming: 2 bases; junction bases outside the gene matches: 12. The CDR3 runs 19 residues. The DNA of the CDR3 is TGTGCCAGCAGCTTAGATGGACAGGGGTGGATTGGCACTGGAAACACCATATATTTT. Its translation is CASSLDGQGWIGTGNTIYF.

The chain couples TRBV12-3 or TRBV12-4 to TRBJ2-5; D remains unclear. Trimming took off 1 base at V and 6 bases at J, with 3 bases between the two ends. The CDR3 loop spans 11 amino acids. The CDR3 DNA reads TGTGCCAGCAGTTTAGGGAAGACCCAGTACTTC. Translation gives CASSLGKTQYF.

The table lists this clonotype with a few counts. The chain has TRBV12-3 or TRBV12-4 and TRBJ2-2; D unclear. The V gene lost 1 base and the J gene lost 6 bases, with 9 bases spanning the gap. The CDR3 covers 14 residues. Here the CDR3 DNA reads TGTGCCAGCAGTTTAGTCCGACTCCCCGGGGAGCTGTTTTTT. Translation gives CASSLVRLPGELFF.

The gene calls are TRBV6-5 and TRBJ2-1; no firm D call. The CDR3 is made up of 14 amino acids. Trimming cost V 6 bases and J 6 bases, with 15 bases left between them. CDR1 is MNHEY, CDR2 SVGAGI, per germline. CDR3: CASRSESGRNEQFF. In nucleotides, the CDR3 is TGTGCCAGCAGGTCGGAATCAGGACGCAATGAGCAGTTCTTC.

The J gene is TRBJ1-1, the V gene TRBV29-1, with a possible D match to TRBD1 (5 bases). CDR1 is SQVTM, CDR2 ANQGSEA, per germline. Trimming left V 7 bases short and J 3 bases short, with 12 bases between. The CDR3 is 12 amino acids. CDR3 sequence (DNA): TGCAGCGGGGGGGAAGGGGACACTGAAGCTTTCTTT. Protein: CSGGEGDTEAFF.

This clonotype was seen a few times. This chain links TRBV5-1 with TRBJ2-7; D not certain. Germline V gene lookup returns CDR1 SGHRS and CDR2 YFSETQ. V was pared by 0 bases and J by 3 bases, with 16 bases between. The CDR3 runs to 16 residues. The CDR3 loop is CASSLGERTDYYEQYF. The CDR3, as DNA: TGCGCCAGCAGCTTGGGTGAGAGGACGGATTACTACGAGCAGTACTTC.

V usage is TRBV25-1 and J usage is TRBJ2-7, with a tentative D call TRBD1 (5 bases). Germline CDR1 MGHDK, CDR2 SYGVNS. The V end was cut by 4 bases, the J end by 2 bases, with 15 bases between. This CDR3 has 15 residues. CDR3 bases: TGTGCCAGCAGTGGGACAATTAAGGGCCCCTACGAGCAGTACTTC. Amino acid sequence: CASSGTIKGPYEQYF.

This clonotype was seen at least ten times. The chain carries TRBV12-3 or TRBV12-4 and TRBJ2-7; TRBD2 is a possible D gene (7 bases). CDR3 length: 14 amino acids. V was cut by 5 bases and J by 3 bases, with 14 bases left in between. The DNA of the CDR3 is TGTGCCAGCAGTGGACTAGTAGGGGGCTACGAGCAGTACTTC. This encodes CASSGLVGGYEQYF.

This clonotype was found many times. The chain is built from TRBV20-1 and TRBJ1-2, with unresolved D. CDR1 is DFQATT, CDR2 SNEGSKA, per germline (reference sequence). The CDR3 runs 17 residues. The V and J ends lost 0 bases and 1 base respectively, with 18 bases between them. As DNA, the CDR3 is TGCAGTGCTAGAGATCGCGGGAATGATCCGCATAACTATGGCTACACCTTC. Translating it yields CSARDRGNDPHNYGYTF.

This chain connects TRBV13 to TRBJ2-7, with D uncertain. This CDR3 spans 14 amino acids. Deletions cut 1 base from V and 5 bases from J, with 12 bases between. Germline CDR1 and CDR2: PRHDT and FYEKMQ (reference sequence). CDR3 nucleotide sequence: TGTGCCAGCAGCTTAGACCGGTTCAAGGACGAGCAGTACTTC. Protein: CASSLDRFKDEQYF. The variable domain in full, with the rest retrieved from reference TRBV13 and TRBJ2-7, is AAGVIQSPRHLIKEKRETATLKCYPIPRHDTVYWYQQGPGQDPQFLISFYEKMQSDKGSIPDRFSAQQFSDYHSELNMSSLELGDSALYFCASSLDRFKDEQYFGPGTRLTVT.